Detailed here is one TCR beta chain. The antigen remains unidentified. This entry comes from a study of graft-versus-host responses after intestinal transplantation. The overall study: Once they had received anti-thymocyte globulin induction, all recipients took tacrolimus and steroids for about 3 years.

Trimming removed 6 bases from V and 7 bases from J; junction bases left unmatched: 12. The CDR3 has 15 amino acids. Per the germline V gene, CDR1 is MDHEN and CDR2 is SYDVKM. General study results and limits: In recipient marrow, GvH clones were found, and some appeared first in ileum or blood. The study associated peak circulating GvH clone levels with early post-transplant HvG declines. High graft-versus-host to host-versus-graft T cell clonal ratios marked allografts of patients with graft-donor macrochimerism.

Repertoires were generated with immunoSEQ multiplex PCR, while TCRdb's copy carries only in-frame clones and drops some. The sample has about 90,000 clones, roughly 92% seen once. The sequencing used unstimulated CD4+ T cells sorted from spleen or lymph node cells, collected before intestinal transplant. The receptor was derived from a human donor who received an intestinal transplant. The chain uses TRBV28 and TRBJ2-7; 10 nucleotides align to TRBD2. The CDR3 reads CASRRPSGSLREQYF. The CDR3 bases are TGTGCCAGCAGACGTCCTAGCGGGAGCCTCAGGGAGCAGTACTTC.